The T cell receptor beta chain under discussion was sequenced for a study of blood T cell repertoires in COVID-19. At the level of the study: Nucleic acid was either cDNA or gDNA, and it came from T cells, B-cell-depleted T cells, or PBMCs.

Recruited during active infection, patients (from Seattle) were subsequently followed longitudinally. The V end lost 0 bases, the J end lost 0 bases, and 15 bases lay between the germline ends. CDR1 is MGHRA, CDR2 YSYEKL, per germline. The CDR3 covers 19 residues. Original methodology: Researchers report that nucleated cell counts were estimated from reference gene primer amplification. Measured with immunoSEQ multiplex PCR; TCRdb has only the in-frame clones, and not every one. V and J calls and clone size follow that table, whereas D and trimming were derived from the DNA. This sample has over 450,000 clones, with less than 90% found just once.

The receptor was isolated from a woman in her 50s with COVID-19, enrolled during active disease. The sample was peripheral blood. The J gene is TRBJ2-6, the V gene TRBV4-1, with no clear D. CDR3 coding DNA: TGCGCCAGCAGCCAAGATCAAAAATCCTACTACTCTGGGGCCAACGTCCTGACTTTC. This translates into CASSQDQKSYYSGANVLTF.